This T cell receptor beta chain emerged from a study of regulatory T cells in long-lasting Graves disease. Sequencing libraries for TCR beta were prepared with iRepertoire HTBI primers and Arm-PCR of CDR3 regions. From the multiplex PCR reads, TCRdb called clonotypes with MiXCR, one entry per CDR3 protein. Among 550,000 to 650,000 distinct CDR3 sequences, around 16% were seen once, and the ten largest hold more than 10%. This CDR3 is 14 amino acids long. Per germline, CDR1 LNHDA and CDR2 SQIVND (reference sequence). Time point of the sample: newly diagnosed GD, antithyroid drugs for less than 3 months. PBMCs were the source of the RNA used for TCR sequencing. This clonotype appeared a few times. The sample was also linked to a second study, of T cells in Graves' hyperthyroidism and ophthalmopathy. From that paper: The blood repertoire included most of the expanded thyroid clonotypes above 0.001.

The TCR originated in a man aged 18 to 35 with Graves disease. This chain connects TRBV19 to TRBJ2-1; TRBD1 matches 8 bases. The J call is doubtful: the DNA matches TRBJ2-5 better. Material: peripheral blood mononuclear cells (PBMCs), obtained at new diagnosis, from a patient treated with antithyroid drugs. CDR3 sequence (DNA): TGTGCCAGTGCCAGACAGGGGCGATCGGAGACCCAGTACTTC. This translates into CASARQGRSETQYF.